The rows below give T cell receptor beta chains drawn from one sample of a study of vaccination effects on CD4 cells after COVID-19. Profiled with immunoSEQ multiplex PCR; TCRdb holds only in-frame clones, not every one. The table records about 38,000 clones, 82% of them present only once. For these receptors, no antigen is known. The material was CD4+ T cells from PBMCs cultured without peptide, obtained before COVID-19 vaccination. The source of these receptors is a human donor who received a COVID-19 vaccine. CDR3s include the opening cysteine and the closing phenylalanine or tryptophan. D genes are given only for firm matches. Expanded clones are given a class, and other clones once, few, many or no size at all.

CDR3nt	CDR3aa	abundance	j_gene	d_gene	v_gene
TGCGCCAGCAGCTTGGGGACAGGGACAAACACCGGGGAGCTGTTTTTT	CASSLGTGTNTGELFF	once	TRBJ2-2	TRBD1	TRBV5-1
TGCAGCGTGGGGTCCAGGGTAGAAGAGACCCAGTACTTC	CSVGSRVEETQYF	.	TRBJ2-5	.	TRBV29-1
TGTGCCAGCAGCTCCAGGGGAAAGAACACTGAAGCTTTCTTT	CASSSRGKNTEAFF	few	TRBJ1-1	.	TRBV5-4
TGTGCCAGCAGGATTGGATCAGGGGGCGGCTCAAGAGGCTACACCTTC	CASRIGSGGGSRGYTF	once	TRBJ1-2	TRBD1	TRBV7-2
TGCGCCAGCAGCTCAACAACGGGACGACCAAATGAAAAACTGTTTTTT	CASSSTTGRPNEKLFF	.	TRBJ1-4	.	TRBV5-1
TGTGCCAGCAGCCCCAGTGAGCGGAGATCCTACAATGAGCAGTTCTTC	CASSPSERRSYNEQFF	.	TRBJ2-1	.	TRBV3-1/TRBV3-2
TGTGCCATCAGTAGGGACATGAACACTGAAGCTTTCTTT	CAISRDMNTEAFF	.	TRBJ1-1	.	TRBV10-3
TGTGCCAGCATCCCGGGGGGGGTATCTGGAGGGGGCTACACCTTC	CASIPGGVSGGGYTF	.	TRBJ1-2	.	TRBV2
TGCGCCAGCAGCTTGGAAGGTAGCGGGGGGTTCAAGCAGTTCTTC	CASSLEGSGGFKQFF	.	TRBJ2-1	TRBD2	TRBV5-1
TGTGCCAGCACTGCAAGTTCTGGAAACACCATATATTTT	CASTASSGNTIYF	.	TRBJ1-3	.	TRBV12-3/TRBV12-4
TGTGCCAGCAGCTTAGCGGGGGGGCCGAATACGCAGTATTTT	CASSLAGGPNTQYF	.	TRBJ2-3	TRBD2	TRBV7-3
TGTGCCAGCAGCGACAGGGGGGAGACCCAGTACTTC	CASSDRGETQYF	.	TRBJ2-5	TRBD1	TRBV11-2
TGTGCCAGCAGCCGCAGGAGGAGGTTGGTGGCTGAAGCTTTCTTT	CASSRRRRLVAEAFF	.	TRBJ1-1	.	TRBV14
TGTGCCACCAGTGATTCCCCTATCAGGGGCACAGATACGCAGTATTTT	CATSDSPIRGTDTQYF	.	TRBJ2-3	.	TRBV24-1
TGTGCCACCCGTTGGACAGAGAACACTGAAGCTTTCTTT	CATRWTENTEAFF	.	TRBJ1-1	.	TRBV28
TGCGCCAGCAGCCGTGGGGGCTGGAACACCGGGGAGCTGTTTTTT	CASSRGGWNTGELFF	.	TRBJ2-2	.	TRBV4-3